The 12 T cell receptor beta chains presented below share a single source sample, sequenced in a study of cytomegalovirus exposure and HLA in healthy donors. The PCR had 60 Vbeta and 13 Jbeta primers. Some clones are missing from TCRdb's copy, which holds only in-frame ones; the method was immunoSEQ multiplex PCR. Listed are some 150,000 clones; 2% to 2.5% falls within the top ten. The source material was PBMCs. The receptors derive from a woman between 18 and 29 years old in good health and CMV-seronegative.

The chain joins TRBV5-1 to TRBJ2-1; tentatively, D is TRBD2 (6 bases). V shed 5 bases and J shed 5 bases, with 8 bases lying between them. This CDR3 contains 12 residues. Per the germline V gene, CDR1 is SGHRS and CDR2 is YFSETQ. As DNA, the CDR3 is TGCGCCAGCAGGTCGGGAGACAATGAGCAGTTCTTC. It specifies CASRSGDNEQFF.

CDR3 loop: CASSETGTSDYEQYF. The DNA for the CDR3 is TGTGCCAGCAGTGAAACCGGGACTAGCGACTACGAGCAGTACTTC. The V gene is TRBV6-1, the J gene TRBJ2-7, with 10 bases matching TRBD2. In germline, CDR1 is MNHNS, CDR2 SASEGT. With 2 bases clipped from V and 3 bases from J, the junction kept 4 bases outside the gene matches. This CDR3 region has 15 residues.

The CDR3 protein is CASCEGQANTEAFF. The DNA of the CDR3 is TGCGCCAGCTGTGAAGGACAAGCGAACACTGAAGCTTTCTTT. The gene calls are TRBV5-1 and TRBJ1-1; possibly TRBD1 for D (5 bases). Trimming stripped 7 bases from V and 1 base from J, with 14 bases between. Germline values: CDR1 SGHRS, CDR2 YFSETQ. The CDR3 is 14 amino acids.

CDR3 nucleotides: TGTGCCAGCAGTACAGGGGGCTATGGCTACACCTTC. The encoded protein is CASSTGGYGYTF. The genes are TRBV28 and TRBJ1-2; 8 bases map to TRBD1. Trimming cost V 5 bases and J 4 bases; bases outside gene matches: 0. The CDR3 is 12 residues long. Germline V gene sequence: CDR1 MDHEN, CDR2 SYDVKM.

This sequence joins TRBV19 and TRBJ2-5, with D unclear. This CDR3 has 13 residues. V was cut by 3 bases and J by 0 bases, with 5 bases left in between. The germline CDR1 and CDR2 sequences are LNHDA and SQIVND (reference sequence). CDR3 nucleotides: TGTGCCAGTAGTATCCAGTACCAAGAGACCCAGTACTTC. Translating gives CASSIQYQETQYF.

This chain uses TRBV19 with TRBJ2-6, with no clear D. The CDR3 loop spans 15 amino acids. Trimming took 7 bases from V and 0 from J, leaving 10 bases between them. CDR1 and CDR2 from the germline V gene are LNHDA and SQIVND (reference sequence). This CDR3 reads CASNVESSGANVLTF. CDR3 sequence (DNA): TGTGCCAGTAACGTGGAGAGCTCTGGGGCCAACGTCCTGACTTTC.

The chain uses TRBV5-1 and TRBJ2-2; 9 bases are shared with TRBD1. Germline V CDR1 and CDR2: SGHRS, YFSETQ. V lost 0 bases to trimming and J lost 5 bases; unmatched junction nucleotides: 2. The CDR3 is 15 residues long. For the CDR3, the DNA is TGCGCCAGCAGCTTGGGGGACAGGGTTACCGGGGAGCTGTTTTTT. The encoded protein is CASSLGDRVTGELFF. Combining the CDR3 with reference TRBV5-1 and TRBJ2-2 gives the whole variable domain KAGVTQTPRYLIKTRGQQVTLSCSPISGHRSVSWYQQTPGQGLQFLFEYFSETQRNKGNFPGRFSGRQFSNSRSEMNVSTLELGDSALYLCASSLGDRVTGELFFGEGSRLTVL.

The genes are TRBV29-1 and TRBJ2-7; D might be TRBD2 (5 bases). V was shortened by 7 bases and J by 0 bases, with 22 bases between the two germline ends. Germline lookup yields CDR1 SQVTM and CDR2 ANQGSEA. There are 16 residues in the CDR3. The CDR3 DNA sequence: TGCAGCGCAGTGGGTATTGAGGAGGCGTACTCCTACGAGCAGTACTTC. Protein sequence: CSAVGIEEAYSYEQYF.

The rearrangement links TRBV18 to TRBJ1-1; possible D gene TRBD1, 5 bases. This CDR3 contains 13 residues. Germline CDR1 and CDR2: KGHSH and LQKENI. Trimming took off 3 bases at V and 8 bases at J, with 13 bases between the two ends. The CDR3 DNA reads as TGTGCCAGCTCACCCCAAGGGGAATTAGAAGCTTTCTTT. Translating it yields CASSPQGELEAFF.

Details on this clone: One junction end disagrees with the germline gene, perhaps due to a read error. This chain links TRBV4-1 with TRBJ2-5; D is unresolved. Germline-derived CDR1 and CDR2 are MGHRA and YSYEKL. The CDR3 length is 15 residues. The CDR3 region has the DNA TGCGCCAGCAGCCAAGAAGGTCGGTACCAAGAGGCCCAGTACTTC. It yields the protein CASSQEGRYQEAQYF.

This CDR3 is CAISVGQGRNTIYF. CDR3 DNA sequence: TGTGCCATCAGTGTGGGACAGGGGAGAAACACCATATATTTT. V and J are TRBV10-3 and TRBJ1-3; TRBD1 matches 10 bases. With 4 bases clipped from V and 5 bases from J, the junction kept 2 bases outside the gene matches. The CDR3 extends over 14 amino acids. Germline V gives CDR1 ENHRY, CDR2 SYGVKD.

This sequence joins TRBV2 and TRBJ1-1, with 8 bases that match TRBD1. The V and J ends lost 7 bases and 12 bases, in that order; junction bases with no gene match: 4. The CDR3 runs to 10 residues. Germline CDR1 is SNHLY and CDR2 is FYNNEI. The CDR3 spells CASTRQGTFF. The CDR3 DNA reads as TGTGCCAGCACTAGACAGGGGACTTTCTTT. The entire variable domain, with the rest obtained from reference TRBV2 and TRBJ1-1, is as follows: EPEVTQTPSHQVTQMGQEVILRCVPISNHLYFYWYRQILGQKVEFLVSFYNNEISEKSEIFDDQFSVERPDGSNFTLKIRSTKLEDSAMYFCASTRQGTFFGQGTRLTVV.